Shown below are 9 T cell receptor beta chains from a single sample sequenced in a study of blood T cell repertoires in COVID-19. Profiling relied on immunoSEQ multiplex PCR, and the TCRdb table lists in-frame clones only, not all of them. The sample lists some 250,000 clones; approximately 77% were seen once. Sequencing used peripheral blood. These receptors originate from a woman aged 18 to 35 with acute or convalescent COVID-19.

The chain joins TRBV7-2 to TRBJ2-7, with D unclear. The germline CDR1 and CDR2 sequences are SGHTA and FQGNSA. This CDR3 is built from 13 residues. Trimming took 0 bases from V and 4 from J, leaving 7 bases between them. CDR3 in amino acids: CASSLARNYEQYF. DNA of the CDR3: TGTGCCAGCAGCTTAGCCAGAAATTACGAGCAGTACTTC.

The chain is built from TRBV18 and TRBJ2-7, with 9 bases matching TRBD1. The CDR3 runs 16 residues. With V trimmed by 3 bases and J by 2 bases, 8 bases remained unmatched. Germline CDR1 reads KGHSH; CDR2 reads LQKENI. CDR3 DNA: TGTGCCAGCTCACCCCCGGGACAGGGAAAACCCTACGAGCAGTACTTC. Protein product: CASSPPGQGKPYEQYF.

The rearrangement joins TRBV7-2 to TRBJ1-2; TRBD1 agrees at 7 bases. This CDR3 contains 15 residues. CDR1 and CDR2 from the germline V gene are SGHTA and FQGNSA. J lost 1 base, V lost 5 bases, and 7 bases had no gene match. This chain's CDR3 is CASSASGTDNYGYTF. The CDR3, as DNA: TGTGCCAGCAGCGCTTCCGGGACAGATAACTATGGCTACACCTTC.

The table lists this clone with a count of one. The rearrangement links TRBV19 to TRBJ1-1; D is perhaps TRBD1 (5 bases). Trimming shortened V by 3 bases and J by 2 bases, and 10 bases separated the two germline ends. The CDR3 has 14 amino acids. Germline V gene sequence: CDR1 LNHDA, CDR2 SQIVND (reference sequence). The CDR3 region is CASSIAGLNTEAFF. CDR3 nucleotides: TGTGCCAGTAGTATTGCAGGGCTAAACACTGAAGCTTTCTTT.

This clone showed up just once. The chain has TRBV27 and TRBJ2-3; unclear D gene. Per germline, CDR1 MNHEY and CDR2 SMNVEV (reference sequence). V was cut by 6 bases and J by 5 bases, with 9 bases left in between. The CDR3 extends over 12 amino acids. The DNA of the CDR3 is TGTGCCAGCAGCCAATCAGTAGATACGCAGTATTTT. It specifies CASSQSVDTQYF.

Here the CDR3 reads CASSERYGGPFSGNTIYF. Here the CDR3 DNA reads TGTGCCAGCAGTGAAAGGTATGGAGGGCCCTTCTCTGGAAACACCATATATTTT. The chain links TRBV6-1 to TRBJ1-3, with D hard to call. Germline assignment: CDR1 MNHNS and CDR2 SASEGT. The CDR3 is made up of 18 amino acids. V gave up 2 bases and J gave up 0 bases, with 17 bases separating them.

The chain combines TRBV7-3 with TRBJ1-1; D may be TRBD1 (5 bases). CDR3 length equals 16 residues. V dropped 4 bases and J dropped 1 base, with 16 bases sitting between them. CDR1 and CDR2 (germline): SGHTA, FQGTGA. CDR3 sequence: CASSSQGPAGNTEAFF. CDR3 coding DNA: TGTGCCAGCAGCTCCCAGGGCCCAGCAGGGAACACTGAAGCTTTCTTT.

The genes are TRBV5-1 and TRBJ2-7; D might be TRBD2 (5 bases). The V end lost 2 bases, the J end lost 1 base, and 13 bases lay between the germline ends. CDR3 length: 15 amino acids. Germline V CDR1 and CDR2: SGHRS, YFSETQ. The CDR3 nucleotides are TGCGCCAGCAGCTTTTCTGGATCGGGGTCCTACGAGCAGTACTTC. Protein product: CASSFSGSGSYEQYF.

This clone was detected only once. This chain uses TRBV18 with TRBJ2-1, with D maybe TRBD2 (7 bases). V was clipped by 3 bases and J by 8 bases, with 17 bases between them. Germline V gives CDR1 KGHSH, CDR2 LQKENI. This CDR3 is 15 amino acids long. The CDR3 bases are TGTGCCAGCTCACCTGTTATGAGGGGGGGCGATGAGCAGTTCTTC. This sequence encodes CASSPVMRGGDEQFF.